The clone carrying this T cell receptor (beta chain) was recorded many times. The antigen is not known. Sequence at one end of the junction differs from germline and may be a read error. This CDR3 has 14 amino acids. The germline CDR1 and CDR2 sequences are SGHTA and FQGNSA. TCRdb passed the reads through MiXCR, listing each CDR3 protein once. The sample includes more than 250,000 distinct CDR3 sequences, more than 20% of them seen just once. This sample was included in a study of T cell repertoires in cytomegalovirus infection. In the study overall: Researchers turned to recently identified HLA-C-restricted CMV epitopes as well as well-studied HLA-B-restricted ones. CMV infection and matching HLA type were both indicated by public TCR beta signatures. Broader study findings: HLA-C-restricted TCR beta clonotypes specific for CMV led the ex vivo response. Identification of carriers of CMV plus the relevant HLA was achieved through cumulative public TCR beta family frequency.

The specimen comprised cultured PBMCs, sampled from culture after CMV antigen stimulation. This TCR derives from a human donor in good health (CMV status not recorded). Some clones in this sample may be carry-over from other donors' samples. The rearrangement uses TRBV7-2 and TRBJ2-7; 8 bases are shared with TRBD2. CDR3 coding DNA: TGTGCCAGCAGGTTAGCGGGGAGCTCCTACGAGCAGTACTTC. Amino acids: CASRLAGSSYEQYF.